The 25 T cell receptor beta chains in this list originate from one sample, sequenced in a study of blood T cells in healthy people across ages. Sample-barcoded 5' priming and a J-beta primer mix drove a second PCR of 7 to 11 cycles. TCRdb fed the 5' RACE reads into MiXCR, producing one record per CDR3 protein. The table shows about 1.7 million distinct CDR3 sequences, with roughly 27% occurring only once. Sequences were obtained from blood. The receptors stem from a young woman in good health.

The CDR3 DNA is TGCGCCAGCAGCCCCACTATTGACAGTGTTGGCGAAAAACTGTTTTTT. This codes for CASSPTIDSVGEKLFF. The chain recombines TRBV4-1 with TRBJ1-4; D is perhaps TRBD1 (5 bases). CDR3 size: 16 residues. V lost 4 bases and J 8 bases, leaving 20 bases between the germline ends. Germline V lookup: CDR1 MGHRA, CDR2 YSYEKL.

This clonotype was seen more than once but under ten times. In DNA form, the CDR3 reads TGTGCCAGCAGCCAAACGCCGGACAGTACGGCGACCCTCCACTTT. It codes for CASSQTPDSTATLHF. The J gene is TRBJ1-6, the V gene TRBV11-1; maybe TRBD1 (6 bases). Trimming removed 5 bases at V and 14 bases at J, with 22 bases between. This CDR3 region has 15 residues. Germline V gene data show CDR1 as SGHAT and CDR2 as FQDESV (reference sequence).

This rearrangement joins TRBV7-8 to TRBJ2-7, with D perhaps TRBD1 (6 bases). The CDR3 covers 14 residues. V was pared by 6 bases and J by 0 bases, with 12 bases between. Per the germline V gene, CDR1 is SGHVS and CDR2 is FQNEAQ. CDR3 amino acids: CASRGQPNSYEQYF. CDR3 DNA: TGTGCCAGCAGAGGACAGCCTAACTCCTACGAGCAGTACTTC.

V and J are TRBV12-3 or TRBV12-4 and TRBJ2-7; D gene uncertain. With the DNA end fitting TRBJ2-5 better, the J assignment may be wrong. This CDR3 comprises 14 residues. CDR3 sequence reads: CASSRRRAGETQYF. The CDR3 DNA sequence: TGTGCCAGCAGCCGCCGTAGGGCCGGTGAGACCCAGTACTTC.

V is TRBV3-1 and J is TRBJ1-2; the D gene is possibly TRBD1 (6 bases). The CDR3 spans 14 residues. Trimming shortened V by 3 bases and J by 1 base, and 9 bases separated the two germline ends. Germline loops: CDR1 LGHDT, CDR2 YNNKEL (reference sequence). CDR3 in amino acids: CASSQDSVNYGYTF. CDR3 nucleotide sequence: TGTGCCAGCAGCCAGGACAGCGTTAACTATGGCTACACCTTC.

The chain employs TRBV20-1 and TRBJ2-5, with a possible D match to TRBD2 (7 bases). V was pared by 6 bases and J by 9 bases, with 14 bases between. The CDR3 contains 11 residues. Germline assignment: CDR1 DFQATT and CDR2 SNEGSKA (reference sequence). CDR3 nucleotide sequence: TGCAGTGCAGGAGAGGGGGGGGCCCAGTACTTC. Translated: CSAGEGGAQYF.

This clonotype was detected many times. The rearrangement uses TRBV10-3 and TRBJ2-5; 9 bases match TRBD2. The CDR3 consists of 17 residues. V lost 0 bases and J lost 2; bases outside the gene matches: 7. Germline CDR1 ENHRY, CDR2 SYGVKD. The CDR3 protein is CAISESTSGRRQETQYF. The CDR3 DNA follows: TGTGCCATCAGTGAGTCAACCAGCGGGAGGCGGCAAGAGACCCAGTACTTC.

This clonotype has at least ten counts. The CDR3 DNA reads as TGTGCCAGCAGCTTAGGTATTGAGTCAGTCGGCGAGCAGTACTTC. It is translated as CASSLGIESVGEQYF. The chain links TRBV7-9 to TRBJ2-5; D remains unclear. The better agreement between TRBJ2-7 and the DNA end casts doubt on the J call. The CDR3 runs 15 residues. Germline V gives CDR1 SEHNR, CDR2 FQNEAQ (reference sequence).

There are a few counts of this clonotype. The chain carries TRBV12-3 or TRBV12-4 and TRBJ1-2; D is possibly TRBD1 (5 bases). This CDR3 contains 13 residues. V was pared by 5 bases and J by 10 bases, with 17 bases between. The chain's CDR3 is CASSPAAGRDYTF. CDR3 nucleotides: TGTGCCAGCAGTCCCGCGGCAGGGCGGGACTACACCTTC.

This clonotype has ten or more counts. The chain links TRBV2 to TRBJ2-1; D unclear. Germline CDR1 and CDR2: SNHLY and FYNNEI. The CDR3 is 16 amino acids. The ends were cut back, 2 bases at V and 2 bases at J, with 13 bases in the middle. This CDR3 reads CASSEFALITYNEQFF. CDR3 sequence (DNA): TGTGCCAGCAGTGAATTTGCCCTTATAACCTACAATGAGCAGTTCTTC.

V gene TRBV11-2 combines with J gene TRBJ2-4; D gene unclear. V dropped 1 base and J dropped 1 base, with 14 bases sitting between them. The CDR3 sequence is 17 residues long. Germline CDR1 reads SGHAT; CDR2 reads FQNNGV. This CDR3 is CASSLGHDLMAKNIQYF. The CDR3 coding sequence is TGTGCCAGCAGCTTAGGACACGACCTAATGGCCAAAAACATTCAGTACTTC.

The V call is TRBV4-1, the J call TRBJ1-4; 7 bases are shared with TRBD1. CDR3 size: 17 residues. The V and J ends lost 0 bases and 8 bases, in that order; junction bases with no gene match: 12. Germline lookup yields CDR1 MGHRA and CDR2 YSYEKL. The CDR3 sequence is CASSQDGSAGGYEKLFF. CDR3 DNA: TGCGCCAGCAGCCAAGATGGATCGGCAGGGGGATACGAAAAACTGTTTTTT.

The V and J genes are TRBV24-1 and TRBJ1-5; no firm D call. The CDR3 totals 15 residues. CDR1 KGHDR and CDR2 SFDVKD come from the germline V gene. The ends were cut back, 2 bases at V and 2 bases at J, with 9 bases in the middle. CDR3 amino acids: CATSDSGQGNQPQHF. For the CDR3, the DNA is TGTGCCACCAGTGATTCGGGTCAGGGCAATCAGCCCCAGCATTTT.

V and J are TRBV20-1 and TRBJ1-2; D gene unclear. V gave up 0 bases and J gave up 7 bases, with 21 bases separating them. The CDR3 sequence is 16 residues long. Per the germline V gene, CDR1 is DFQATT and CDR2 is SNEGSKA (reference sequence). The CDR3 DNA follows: TGCAGTGCTAGAGATCCGAGATTAAGGACGGATTCTGGCTACACCTTC. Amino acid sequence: CSARDPRLRTDSGYTF.

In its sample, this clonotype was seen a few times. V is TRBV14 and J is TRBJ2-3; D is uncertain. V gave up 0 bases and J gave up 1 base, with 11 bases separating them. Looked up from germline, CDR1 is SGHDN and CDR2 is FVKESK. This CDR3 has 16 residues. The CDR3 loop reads CASSQDQAIGTDTQYF. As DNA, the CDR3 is TGTGCCAGCAGCCAAGACCAAGCGATCGGCACAGATACGCAGTATTTT.

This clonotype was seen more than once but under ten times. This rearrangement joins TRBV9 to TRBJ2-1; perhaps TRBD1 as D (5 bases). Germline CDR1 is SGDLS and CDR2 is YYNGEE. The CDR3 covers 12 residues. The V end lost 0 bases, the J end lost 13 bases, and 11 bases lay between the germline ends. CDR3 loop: CASSVDDSPQFF. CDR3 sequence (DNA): TGTGCCAGCAGCGTAGATGACAGTCCCCAGTTCTTC. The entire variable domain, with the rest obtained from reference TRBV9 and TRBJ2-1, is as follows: DSGVTQTPKHLITATGQRVTLRCSPRSGDLSVYWYQQSLDQGLQFLIQYYNGEERAKGNILERFSAQQFPDLHSELNLSSLELGDSALYFCASSVDDSPQFFGPGTRLTVL.

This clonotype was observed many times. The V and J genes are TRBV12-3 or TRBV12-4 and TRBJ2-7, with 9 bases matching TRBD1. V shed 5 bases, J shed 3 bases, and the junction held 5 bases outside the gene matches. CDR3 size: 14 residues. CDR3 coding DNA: TGTGCCAGCAGTCCGGGGACAGGGCGCTACGAGCAGTACTTC. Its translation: CASSPGTGRYEQYF.

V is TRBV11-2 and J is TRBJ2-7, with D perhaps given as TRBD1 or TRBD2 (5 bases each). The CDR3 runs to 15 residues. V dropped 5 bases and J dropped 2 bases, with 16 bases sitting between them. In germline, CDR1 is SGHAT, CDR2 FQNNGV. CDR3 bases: TGTGCCAGCAGCAGGTTTAGAGGGGAGACCTACGAGCAGTACTTC. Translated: CASSRFRGETYEQYF.

The CDR3 sequence: CASRYRTGEDTGELFF. The CDR3 nucleotides read TGCGCCAGCAGATACAGGACAGGGGAGGACACCGGGGAGCTGTTTTTT. The chain combines TRBV5-1 with TRBJ2-2, with TRBD1 matching over 9 bases. The V gene's germline CDR1 is SGHRS and CDR2 YFSETQ. V trimming: 5 bases; J trimming: 3 bases; junction bases outside the gene matches: 8. The CDR3 is made up of 16 amino acids.

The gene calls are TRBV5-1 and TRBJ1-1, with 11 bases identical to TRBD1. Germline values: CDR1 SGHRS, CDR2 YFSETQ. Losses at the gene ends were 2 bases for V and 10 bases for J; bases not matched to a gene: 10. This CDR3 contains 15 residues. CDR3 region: CASSLTGQGALGAFF. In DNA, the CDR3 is TGCGCCAGCAGCTTAACCGGACAGGGGGCATTAGGAGCTTTCTTT.

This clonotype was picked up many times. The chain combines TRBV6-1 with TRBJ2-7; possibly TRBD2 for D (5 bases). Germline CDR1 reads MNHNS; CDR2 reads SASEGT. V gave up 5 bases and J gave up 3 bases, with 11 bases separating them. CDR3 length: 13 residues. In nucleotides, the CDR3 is TGTGCCAGCAGTAAGGGAGATGACTACGAGCAGTACTTC. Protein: CASSKGDDYEQYF.

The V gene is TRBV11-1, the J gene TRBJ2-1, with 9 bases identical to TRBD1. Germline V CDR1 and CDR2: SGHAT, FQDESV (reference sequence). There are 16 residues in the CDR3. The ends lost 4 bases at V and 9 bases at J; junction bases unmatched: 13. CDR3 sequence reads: CASSSSRDRDKCEQFF. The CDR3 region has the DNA TGTGCCAGCAGCTCCTCCCGGGACAGGGACAAATGTGAGCAGTTCTTC.

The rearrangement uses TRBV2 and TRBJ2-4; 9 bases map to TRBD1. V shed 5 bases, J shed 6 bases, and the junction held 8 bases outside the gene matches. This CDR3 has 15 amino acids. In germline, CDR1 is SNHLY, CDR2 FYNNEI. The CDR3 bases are TGTGCCAGCAGTTTACAGGGGGCTGGATCAAACATTCAGTACTTC. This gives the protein CASSLQGAGSNIQYF.

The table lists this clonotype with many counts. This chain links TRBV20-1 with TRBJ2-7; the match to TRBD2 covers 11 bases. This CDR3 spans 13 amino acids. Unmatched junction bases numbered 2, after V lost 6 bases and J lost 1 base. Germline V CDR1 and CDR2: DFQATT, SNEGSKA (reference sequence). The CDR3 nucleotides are TGCAGTGCCGCTAGCGGGGGGTCCTACGAGCAGTACTTC. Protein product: CSAASGGSYEQYF.

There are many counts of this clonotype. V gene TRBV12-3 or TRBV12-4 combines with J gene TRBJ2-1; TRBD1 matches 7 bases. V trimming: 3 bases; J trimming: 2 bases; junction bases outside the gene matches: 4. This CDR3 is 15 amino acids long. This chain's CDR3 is CASSFGQGAYNEQFF. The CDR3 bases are TGTGCCAGCAGTTTCGGGCAGGGGGCCTACAATGAGCAGTTCTTC.